Listed below are T cell receptor beta chains from one sample, sequenced in a study of blood T cell repertoires in COVID-19. Data came from immunoSEQ multiplex PCR; TCRdb stores just in-frame clones and leaves some out. The profile shows about 74,000 clones, just over 85% of them singletons. Source material: peripheral blood. These receptors all come from a woman at least 80 years old with active or convalescent COVID-19. Each CDR3 is given with its conserved first and last residue. D genes are given only for firm matches.

v_gene	d_gene	j_gene	CDR3aa
TRBV11-3	TRBD1	TRBJ1-4	CASSIRDRVCKLFF
TRBV2	NA	TRBJ2-5	CASAPGETQYF
TRBV9	NA	TRBJ1-4	CASSPSRRTATNEKLFF
TRBV9	NA	TRBJ2-3	CASSVGGSWPDTQYF
TRBV7-9	NA	TRBJ1-1	CASSPGGGTEAFF
TRBV5-1	NA	TRBJ2-5	CASSSTPEETQYF
TRBV5-1	TRBD1	TRBJ1-2	CASSLGTGDDGYTF
TRBV19	TRBD1	TRBJ1-3	CASSMGQRGNTIYF
TRBV6-2/TRBV6-3	TRBD1	TRBJ1-2	CASSYLTMGQGYGYTF
TRBV3-1/TRBV3-2	TRBD1	TRBJ1-1	CASSNRDRDTEAFF
TRBV10-1	NA	TRBJ2-1	CASTGEGLRDEQFF
TRBV4-1	NA	TRBJ2-3	CASSQVRYTDTQYF
TRBV5-1	NA	TRBJ2-3	CASSSQGTDTQYF
TRBV5-1	NA	TRBJ1-2	CASSLSAGDYGYTF
TRBV11-2	NA	TRBJ1-2	CASSRVTDYGYTF
TRBV11-3	TRBD2	TRBJ2-5	CASSFGGERQETQYF
TRBV3-1/TRBV3-2	TRBD1	TRBJ2-1	CASSQHRQGGNEQFF
TRBV5-1	TRBD1	TRBJ2-5	CASSSWDRKETQYF
TRBV7-9	TRBD2	TRBJ2-7	CASSLVAGRAYEQYF
TRBV4-2	TRBD1	TRBJ2-1	CASSRTGWGDNEQFF
TRBV7-9	TRBD1	TRBJ2-3	CASAPWDRGRKGDTQYF
TRBV5-8	TRBD2	TRBJ2-7	CASSFGRAYEQYF
TRBV7-2	TRBD1	TRBJ1-4	CASSLDRVEKLFF
TRBV6-2/TRBV6-3	TRBD1	TRBJ2-1	CASSRGQVPYNEQFF
TRBV7-2	TRBD2	TRBJ2-7	CASSLGAGAEQYF
TRBV7-3	NA	TRBJ2-3	CASSARQSSTDTQYF
TRBV10-2	NA	TRBJ2-2	CASSEQGLDTGELFF
TRBV11-3	TRBD1	TRBJ1-1	CASSLTGGLTEAFF
TRBV9	NA	TRBJ2-7	CASSVGTASYEQYF
TRBV29-1	TRBD1	TRBJ1-1	CSVSADRPNTEAFF
TRBV4-1	NA	TRBJ2-2	CASSQVVVVGRLTGELFF
TRBV7-9	NA	TRBJ1-4	CASSAPRPRGEKLFF
TRBV10-2	TRBD1	TRBJ1-5	CASSERTGRQPQHF
TRBV9	NA	TRBJ1-2	CASSSRGSFYGYTF
TRBV7-7	TRBD1	TRBJ1-4	CASSSSTGLNEKLFF
TRBV7-2	NA	TRBJ1-1	CASSLDGHRNTEAFF
TRBV6-5	TRBD1	TRBJ1-3	CASSYSWDRVGNTIYF
TRBV7-8	NA	TRBJ2-3	CASSLATGTSTDTQYF
TRBV7-6	TRBD1	TRBJ1-3	CASSLQGASSHGSSGNTIYF
TRBV19	TRBD2	TRBJ2-1	CASSASTSGRKSSYNEQFF
TRBV12-5	TRBD1	TRBJ2-3	CASGLLGQRDTQYF
TRBV19	TRBD2	TRBJ2-1	CASSMGLAGALGIYNEQFF
TRBV6-5	NA	TRBJ2-3	CASSYSFTGGTDTQYF